Sequencing of this TCR beta chain was carried out in a study of liver allograft versus peripheral blood T cells (dated by TCRdb to 2018 to 2020). About the investigation overall: The study compared T cell receptor repertoires found within transplanted livers against repertoires in the peripheral blood of liver transplant recipients. The paper as a whole reports these results and caveats: T cell receptor repertoires inside liver allografts were reported to differ from those detected in peripheral blood.

The sample holds a few counts of this clonotype. Its specific antigen is unknown. Base qualities are missing; no much larger clone stands one base away. The CDR3 holds 16 amino acids from the cysteine to the phenylalanine. The only DNA kept is the CDR3, 48 bases in frame from the first base. Reading the germline V gene gives CDR1 SGDLS and CDR2 YYNGEE. Here V drops 4 bases and J drops 5 bases, and the junction holds 7 bases not matched to any gene. Sequenced on an Illumina MiSeq. TCRdb reran the public reads through fastp at Q25 and MiXCR, keeping productive beta chains. Here each entry gathers all rows of one CDR3 protein and keeps the most common genes and DNA. Here the sample has about 8,300 distinct CDR3 sequences; under 20% occur a single time. The top ten hold roughly 25% of the sample.

The sequence was obtained from a human patient who had a liver transplant. After a transplant, some T cells may be of graft donor origin. The sequence is built from TRBV9 and TRBJ2-3; 13 bases in the middle match TRBD2. The encoded CDR3 is CASSPTSGGAEDTQYF. The DNA sequence follows: TGTGCCAGCAGCCCCACTAGCGGGGGGGCGGAAGATACGCAGTATTTT.